The 2 T cell receptor beta chains reported below all come from one sample, sequenced in a study of PD-L1 blockade in urothelial cancer. As to time point: peripheral blood 6 weeks after treatment start. The protocol was immunoSEQ multiplex PCR, while the TCRdb copy is restricted to in-frame clones and leaves out a portion. The data contain 66,000 or so clones, about 88% of them singletons. The input for sequencing was PBMCs, taken around atezolizumab (anti-PD-L1) treatment. The source is a man aged 55 to 70 with urothelial cancer.

J is TRBJ2-5 and V is TRBV5-1, with 11 bases that match TRBD2. V lost 4 bases and J lost 3; bases outside the gene matches: 2. The CDR3 contains 14 residues. Germline V gives CDR1 SGHRS, CDR2 YFSETQ. Written as DNA, the CDR3 is TGCGCCAGCAGCCCGGGACTAGCGGAAGAGACCCAGTACTTC. Protein sequence: CASSPGLAEETQYF.

The chain recombines TRBV6-6 with TRBJ2-1; 9 bases agree with TRBD1. The CDR3 extends over 14 amino acids. The V segment lost 6 bases and the J segment 4 bases; nucleotides outside the gene matches: 4. CDR1 and CDR2 from the germline V gene are MNHNY and SVGAGI (reference sequence). CDR3 in DNA: TGTGCCAGCAGGAGGGACAGGGAGTACAATGAGCAGTTCTTC. Protein: CASRRDREYNEQFF.